This is a list of T cell receptor beta chains from one sample in a study of cytomegalovirus exposure and HLA in healthy donors. The table came from immunoSEQ multiplex PCR; TCRdb's copy has only in-frame clones and leaves some out. The data hold 120,000 to 150,000 clones, with roughly four fifths observed a single time. Sequencing input: PBMCs. The receptors were sampled from a middle-aged man in good health and CMV-seropositive. Each CDR3 is given with its conserved first and last residue. The D gene is left open where the match is weak. Clone size, where shown, is once, few, many, or a class for clones that have expanded.

D gene	clone size	V gene	J gene	CDR3 DNA	CDR3 protein
TRBD1	NA	TRBV11-1	TRBJ2-7	TGTGCCAGCAGCATCGGGACAGGGGGACTCTACGAGCAGTACTTC	CASSIGTGGLYEQYF
TRBD1	NA	TRBV7-6	TRBJ2-2	TGTGCCAGCAGGTCGGGGGACAGGGGGAGCGCCGGGGAGCTGTTTTTT	CASRSGDRGSAGELFF
NA	NA	TRBV14	TRBJ2-1	TGTGCCAGCGGGGCTCTAAGTTATGAGCAGTTCTTC	CASGALSYEQFF
NA	NA	TRBV7-9	TRBJ1-3	TGTGCCAGCAGCCTGACGGACACCGGAAACACCATATATTTT	CASSLTDTGNTIYF
TRBD1	NA	TRBV7-8	TRBJ1-1	TGTGCCAGCAGGAACAGGGGGAGGGTGAACACTGAAGCTTTCTTT	CASRNRGRVNTEAFF
NA	NA	TRBV6-5	TRBJ2-3	TGTGCCAGCAGTTACTCAGGGACATCCACAGATACGCAGTATTTT	CASSYSGTSTDTQYF
TRBD1	NA	TRBV11-2	TRBJ2-5	TGTGCCAGCACGCCCGGACAGGGCAGAGAGACCCAGTACTTC	CASTPGQGRETQYF
NA	NA	TRBV18	TRBJ2-5	TGTGCCAGCTCACAACAACTAGCCGAGACCCAGTACTTC	CASSQQLAETQYF
TRBD2	few	TRBV5-1	TRBJ2-7	TGCGCCAGCAGCCCGGGACTAGCGACAGCCTACGAGCAGTACTTC	CASSPGLATAYEQYF
TRBD2	NA	TRBV10-3	TRBJ2-7	TGTGCCATCAGTGAGTCGGTGGTCCAGCGGGAGGGCCACGAGCAGTACTTC	CAISESVVQREGHEQYF
TRBD1	once	TRBV7-9	TRBJ2-7	TGTGCCAGCAGCTTAGCCAGGGACAGGGGCTACGAGCAGTACTTC	CASSLARDRGYEQYF
NA	NA	TRBV2	TRBJ2-1	TGTGCCAGCAGGGCTCCTCGGGCGGAGGGTGGCGATGAGCAGTTCTTC	CASRAPRAEGGDEQFF
TRBD1	few	TRBV13	TRBJ1-2	TGTGCCAGCAGCTCCCCCCGCCGAGACAGGGGACCTAACTATGGCTACACCTTC	CASSSPRRDRGPNYGYTF
NA	once	TRBV29-1	TRBJ2-7	TGCAGCGTTGGAGGGAACAGGGCACGGGAGCAGTACTTC	CSVGGNRAREQYF
NA	NA	TRBV2	TRBJ1-5	TGTGCCAGCAGCCCAGGGGTTCAGCCCCAGCATTTT	CASSPGVQPQHF
NA	NA	TRBV6-7	TRBJ1-1	TGTGCCAGCAGTTACTCGCGTCCGGGGATTCCTGAAGCTTTCTTT	CASSYSRPGIPEAFF
TRBD1	few	TRBV25-1	TRBJ1-1	TGTGCCAGCAGTCCCCCGGGACAGATGAACACTGAAGCTTTCTTT	CASSPPGQMNTEAFF
TRBD1	once	TRBV6-5	TRBJ1-1	TGTGCCAGCAAAAAACAGGGGGCGCGGGCTTTCTTT	CASKKQGARAFF
NA	NA	TRBV7-2	TRBJ1-1	TGTGCCAGCAGCTTGAGGGAAGGGTCTGAAGCTTTCTTT	CASSLREGSEAFF
NA	few	TRBV25-1	TRBJ1-1	TGTGCCAGCAGTTCAGGGATGAACACTGAAGCTTTCTTT	CASSSGMNTEAFF
TRBD2	NA	TRBV13	TRBJ2-1	TGTGCCAGCAGCATCCTAGCGGGAGGTCCCTCAAATTACAATGAGCAGTTCTTC	CASSILAGGPSNYNEQFF
NA	NA	TRBV6-1	TRBJ2-1	TGTGCCAGCAGTGCGACTTACAACAATGAGCAGTTCTTC	CASSATYNNEQFF
NA	NA	TRBV7-7	TRBJ1-1	TGTGCTAGCAGCTTAAGCGTTAACACTGAAGCTTTCTTT	CASSLSVNTEAFF
NA	NA	TRBV6-1	TRBJ1-2	TGTGCCAGCAGTGAATATACAGGTCCTAACTATGGCTACACCTTC	CASSEYTGPNYGYTF
TRBD1	NA	TRBV19	TRBJ1-2	TGTGCCAGTAGTTTCGGGGACAGGGTGCGTAGTGGCTACACCTTC	CASSFGDRVRSGYTF
NA	NA	TRBV2	TRBJ1-2	TGTGCCAGCCCAGACAGCCTCTATGGCTACACCTTC	CASPDSLYGYTF
NA	few	TRBV18	TRBJ1-1	TGTGCCAGCTCACCCCAGGTTGGCTCTGAAGCTTTCTTT	CASSPQVGSEAFF
NA	NA	TRBV7-9	TRBJ1-1	TGTGCCAGCAGCTTTTTCCAGAACACTGAAGCTTTCTTT	CASSFFQNTEAFF
NA	NA	TRBV11-3	TRBJ2-3	TGTGCCAGCAGCTTAGTTCATTTGGGCCAGGGAGATACGCAGTATTTT	CASSLVHLGQGDTQYF
TRBD1	NA	TRBV5-1	TRBJ1-1	TGCGCCAGCAGCTTGAACAGGGGGGCGAACACTGAAGCTTTCTTT	CASSLNRGANTEAFF
NA	NA	TRBV2	TRBJ2-2	TGTGCCAGCAGTGAACAGGGTCAAATCACCGGGGAGCTGTTTTTT	CASSEQGQITGELFF
NA	few	TRBV29-1	TRBJ2-7	TGCAGCGTTGAAGTCGAGACAGCGACCTACGAGCAGTACTTC	CSVEVETATYEQYF
NA	NA	TRBV30	TRBJ1-2	TGTGCCTTGGGACACACCCAGGGCTATGGCTACACCTTC	CALGHTQGYGYTF
NA	NA	TRBV2	TRBJ1-2	TGTGCCAGCAGTGGGCCAGGGTTGGTCTATGGCTACACCTTC	CASSGPGLVYGYTF
NA	NA	TRBV2	TRBJ1-1	TGTGCCAGCAGTGAAAATCCGGACTTCGTCGCTGAAGCTTTCTTT	CASSENPDFVAEAFF
TRBD1	NA	TRBV9	TRBJ2-5	TGTGCCAGCAGCGGACGGACAGGGGGGAACCAAGAGACCCAGTACTTC	CASSGRTGGNQETQYF
NA	NA	TRBV2	TRBJ1-2	TGTGCCAGCAGTGAAGCCATAACAGGGTGGGGCTACACCTTC	CASSEAITGWGYTF
NA	NA	TRBV6-1	TRBJ2-3	TGTGCCACTCCAGGGTTAGATACGCAGTATTTT	CATPGLDTQYF
TRBD2	few	TRBV2	TRBJ2-7	TGTGCCAGCAGTGATCCAGCGGGAGAACTGAACGAGCAGTACTTC	CASSDPAGELNEQYF
NA	NA	TRBV25-1	TRBJ1-6	TGTGCCAGCAGTGGCGGGAGCTCCTATAATTCACCCCTCCACTTT	CASSGGSSYNSPLHF
NA	NA	TRBV30	TRBJ2-3	TGTGCCTGGAGTGTAAGCCTCACAGATACGCAGTATTTT	CAWSVSLTDTQYF